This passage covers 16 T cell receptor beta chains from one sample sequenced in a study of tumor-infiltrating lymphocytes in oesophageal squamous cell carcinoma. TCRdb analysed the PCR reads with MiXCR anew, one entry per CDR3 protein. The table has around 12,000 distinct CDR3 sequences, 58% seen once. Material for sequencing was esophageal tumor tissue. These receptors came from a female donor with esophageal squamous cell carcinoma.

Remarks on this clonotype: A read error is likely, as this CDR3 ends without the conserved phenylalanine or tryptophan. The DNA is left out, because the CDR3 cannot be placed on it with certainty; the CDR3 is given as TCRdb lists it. The CDR3 protein is CASSSQGGSNGYTFGS. The J gene is TRBJ2-5, the V gene TRBV6-9; TRBD1 was called by the table and not checked on the DNA. Ends included, the CDR3 has 16 residues. In germline, CDR1 is MNHGY, CDR2 SVAAGI.

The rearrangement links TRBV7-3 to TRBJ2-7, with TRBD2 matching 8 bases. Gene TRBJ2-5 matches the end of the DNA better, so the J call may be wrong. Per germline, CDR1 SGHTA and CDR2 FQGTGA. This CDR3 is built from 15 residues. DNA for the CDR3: TGTGCCAGCAGCCTGGTAGCGGGGTCCCAAGAGACCCAGTACTTC. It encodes CASSLVAGSQETQYF.

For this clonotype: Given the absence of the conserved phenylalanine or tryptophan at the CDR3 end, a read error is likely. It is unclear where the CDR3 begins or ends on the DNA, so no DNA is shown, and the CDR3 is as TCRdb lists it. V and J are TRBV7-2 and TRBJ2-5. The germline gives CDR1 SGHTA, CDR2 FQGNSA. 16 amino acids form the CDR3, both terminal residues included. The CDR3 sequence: CASSLGGGLYEQYFGN.

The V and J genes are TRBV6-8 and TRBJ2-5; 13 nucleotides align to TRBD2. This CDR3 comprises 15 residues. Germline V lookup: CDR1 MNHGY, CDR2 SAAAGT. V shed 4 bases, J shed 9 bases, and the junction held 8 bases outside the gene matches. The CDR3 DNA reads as TGTGCCAGCAGTTCCCAACGGGGACTAGCGGGGCCCCAGTACTTC. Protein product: CASSSQRGLAGPQYF.

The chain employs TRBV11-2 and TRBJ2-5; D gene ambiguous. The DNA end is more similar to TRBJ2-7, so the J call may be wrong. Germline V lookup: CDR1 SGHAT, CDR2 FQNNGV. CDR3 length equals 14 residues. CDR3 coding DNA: TGTGCCAGCAGCTTACGAGACTCTATTTACGAGCAGTACTTC. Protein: CASSLRDSIYEQYF.

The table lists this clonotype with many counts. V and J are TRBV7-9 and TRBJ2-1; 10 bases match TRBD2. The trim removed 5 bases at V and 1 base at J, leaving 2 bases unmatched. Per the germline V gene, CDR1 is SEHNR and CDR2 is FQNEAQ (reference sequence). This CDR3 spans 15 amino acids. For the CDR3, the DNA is TGTGCCAGCAGCCGTAGCGGGAGGTCCTACAATGAGCAGTTCTTC. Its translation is CASSRSGRSYNEQFF. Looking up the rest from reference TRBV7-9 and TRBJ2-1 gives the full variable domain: DTGVSQNPRHKITKRGQNVTFRCDPISEHNRLYWYRQTLGQGPEFLTYFQNEAQLEKSRLLSDRFSAERPKGSFSTLEIQRTEQGDSAMYLCASSRSGRSYNEQFFGPGTRLTVL.

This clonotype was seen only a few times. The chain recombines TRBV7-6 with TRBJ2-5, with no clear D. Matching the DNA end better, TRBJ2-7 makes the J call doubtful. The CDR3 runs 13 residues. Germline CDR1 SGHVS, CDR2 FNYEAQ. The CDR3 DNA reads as TGTGCCAGCACGGGCGGAGACTCCTACGAGCAGTACTTC. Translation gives CASTGGDSYEQYF.

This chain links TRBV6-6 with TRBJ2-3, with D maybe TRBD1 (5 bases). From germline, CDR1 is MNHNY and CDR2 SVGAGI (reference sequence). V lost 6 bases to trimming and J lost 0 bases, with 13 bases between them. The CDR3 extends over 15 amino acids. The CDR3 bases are TGTGCCAGCAGCGGACAATTTACTAGCACAGATACGCAGTATTTT. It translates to CASSGQFTSTDTQYF.

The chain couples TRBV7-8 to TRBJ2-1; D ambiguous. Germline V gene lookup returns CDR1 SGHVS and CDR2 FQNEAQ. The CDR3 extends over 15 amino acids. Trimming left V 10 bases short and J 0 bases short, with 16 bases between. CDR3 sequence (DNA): TGTGCCATCAAGGGTGCGTCTCTCTCCTACAATGAGCAGTTCTTC. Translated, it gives CAIKGASLSYNEQFF.

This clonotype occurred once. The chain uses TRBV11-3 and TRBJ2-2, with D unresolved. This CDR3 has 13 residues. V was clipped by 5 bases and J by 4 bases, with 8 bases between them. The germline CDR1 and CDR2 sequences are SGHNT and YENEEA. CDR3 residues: CASSAHSTGELFF. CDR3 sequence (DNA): TGTGCCAGCAGCGCCCACAGCACCGGGGAGCTGTTTTTT.

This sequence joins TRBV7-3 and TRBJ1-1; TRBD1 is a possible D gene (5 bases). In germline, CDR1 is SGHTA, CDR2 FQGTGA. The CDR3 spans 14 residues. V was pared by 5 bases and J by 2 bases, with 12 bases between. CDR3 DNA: TGTGCCAGCAGCGGTCAGGGCCCCAACACTGAAGCTTTCTTT. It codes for CASSGQGPNTEAFF.

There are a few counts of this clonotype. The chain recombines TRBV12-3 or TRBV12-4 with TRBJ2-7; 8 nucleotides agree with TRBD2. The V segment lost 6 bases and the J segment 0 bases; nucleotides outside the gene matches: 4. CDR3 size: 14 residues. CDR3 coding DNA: TGTGCCAGCAGGTACGGGGGGGCCTCCTACGAGCAGTACTTC. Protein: CASRYGGASYEQYF.

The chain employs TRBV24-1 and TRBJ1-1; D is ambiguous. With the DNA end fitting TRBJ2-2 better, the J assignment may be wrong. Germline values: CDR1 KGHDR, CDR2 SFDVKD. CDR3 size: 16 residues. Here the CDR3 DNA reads TGTGCCACCGCCACACTGGGCCCTGATAACACCGGGGAGCTGTTTTTT. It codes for CATATLGPDNTGELFF.

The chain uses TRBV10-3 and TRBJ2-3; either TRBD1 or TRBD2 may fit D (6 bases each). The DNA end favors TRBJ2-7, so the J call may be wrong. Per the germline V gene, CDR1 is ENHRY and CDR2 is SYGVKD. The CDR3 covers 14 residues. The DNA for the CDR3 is TGTGCCATCAGTGTCGGAGGGGGAACCTACGAGCAGTACTTC. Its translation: CAISVGGGTYEQYF.

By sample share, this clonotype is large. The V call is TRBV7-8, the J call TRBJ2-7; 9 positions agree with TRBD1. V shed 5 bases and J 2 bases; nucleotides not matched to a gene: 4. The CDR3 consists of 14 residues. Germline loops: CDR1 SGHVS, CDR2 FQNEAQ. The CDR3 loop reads CASSNRQGAYEQYF. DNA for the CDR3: TGTGCCAGCAGCAACAGACAGGGGGCCTACGAGCAGTACTTC.

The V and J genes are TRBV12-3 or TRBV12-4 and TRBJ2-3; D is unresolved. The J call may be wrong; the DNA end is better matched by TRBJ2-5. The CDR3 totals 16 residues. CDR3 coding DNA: TGTGCCAGCAGTTTAGGCTTTGCGGCTCTCCAAGAGACCCAGTACTTC. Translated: CASSLGFAALQETQYF.